The 29 T cell receptor beta chains below all came from one sample that was sequenced in a study of beta chain features in type 1 diabetes. Expressed TCRB transcripts were sequenced because the entire RNA isolate underwent reverse transcription. Produced via immunoSEQ multiplex PCR; TCRdb's table is partial and in-frame only. The repertoire holds 310,000 or so clones, with less than 9.5% as singletons. The material sequenced was central memory CD4+ T cells from blood. Source of these receptors: a woman aged 18-29 years in good health.

The chain recombines TRBV7-8 with TRBJ2-1; 10 bases are a match to TRBD2. This CDR3 is built from 16 residues. Germline CDR1 SGHVS, CDR2 FQNEAQ. Trimming cost V 6 bases and J 3 bases; bases outside gene matches: 8. The CDR3 DNA reads as TGTGCCAGCAGAATAGCGGGAGGAAATGGCTACAATGAGCAGTTCTTC. It yields the protein CASRIAGGNGYNEQFF.

In its sample, this clone was seen a few times. The J gene is TRBJ2-2, the V gene TRBV6-5; tentatively, D is TRBD1 (6 bases). The CDR3 length is 12 residues. The germline gives CDR1 MNHEY, CDR2 SVGAGI. V was clipped by 6 bases and J by 7 bases, with 9 bases between them. CDR3 loop: CASSGQHGELFF. For the CDR3, the DNA is TGTGCCAGCAGCGGACAGCACGGGGAGCTGTTTTTT.

This clone has just a few counts. This chain links TRBV6-5 with TRBJ1-5, with D uncertain. Germline loops: CDR1 MNHEY, CDR2 SVGAGI. The V and J ends lost 4 bases and 11 bases respectively, with 18 bases between them. This CDR3 is 14 amino acids long. Here the CDR3 reads CASSSPGIPFSQHF. The CDR3 nucleotides read TGTGCCAGCAGTTCTCCGGGAATCCCTTTTTCCCAGCATTTT.

This clone was seen only a few times. Written as DNA, the CDR3 is TGTGCCAGCTGGGCCGGGACTAGCTCAACACAGGGGGAGCTGTTTTTT. It codes for CASWAGTSSTQGELFF. The V call is TRBV6-7, the J call TRBJ2-2; 9 bases are a match to TRBD2. TRBV6-7 is marked as an open reading frame, function uncertain. J gave up 8 bases and V 8 bases, and 15 bases lay outside the gene matches. This CDR3 contains 16 residues.

This rearrangement joins TRBV6-6 to TRBJ2-7; D is unresolved. This CDR3 contains 15 residues. Germline V CDR1 and CDR2: MNHNY, SVGAGI (reference sequence). Trimming cost V 2 bases and J 2 bases, with 13 bases left between them. Written as DNA, the CDR3 is TGTGCCAGCAGTTACCTACCGGGCCCGGCCTACGAGCAGTACTTC. Residues: CASSYLPGPAYEQYF.

This clone was seen only a few times. The chain couples TRBV4-3 to TRBJ2-7; 7 positions match TRBD2. CDR3 length equals 17 residues. With V trimmed by 0 bases and J by 5 bases, 13 bases remained unmatched. CDR1 and CDR2 from the germline V gene are LGHNA and YSLEER. The CDR3, as DNA: TGCGCCAGCAGCCAAGAACCAATACTAGCGCGAGGCAACGAGCAGTACTTC. The encoded protein is CASSQEPILARGNEQYF.

The rearrangement uses TRBV5-4 and TRBJ1-1; D call uncertain. CDR1 and CDR2 (germline): SGHNT, YYREEE (reference sequence). This CDR3 is 14 amino acids long. Between the trimmed V and J ends, which lost 1 base and 4 bases, there was a span of 11 bases. DNA for the CDR3: TGTGCCAGCAGCTTGTACGGAGGAGGCACTGAAGCTTTCTTT. This gives the protein CASSLYGGGTEAFF.

This clone showed up just a few times. The genes are TRBV5-1 and TRBJ1-2; D may be TRBD1 (6 bases). The CDR3 has 14 residues. V lost 5 bases and J 0 bases, leaving 11 bases between the germline ends. Germline V gene lookup returns CDR1 SGHRS and CDR2 YFSETQ. The CDR3, as DNA: TGCGCCAGCAGACAGGGACGCTCTAACTATGGCTACACCTTC. Its translation is CASRQGRSNYGYTF. Complete variable domain (other parts from reference TRBV5-1 and TRBJ1-2): KAGVTQTPRYLIKTRGQQVTLSCSPISGHRSVSWYQQTPGQGLQFLFEYFSETQRNKGNFPGRFSGRQFSNSRSEMNVSTLELGDSALYLCASRQGRSNYGYTFGSGTRLTVV.

This clone has just a few counts. V and J are TRBV4-3 and TRBJ2-1, with TRBD2 identical over 12 bases. This CDR3 has 17 amino acids. V was pared by 1 base and J by 8 bases, with 9 bases of the junction left unmatched. Germline V gives CDR1 LGHNA, CDR2 YSLEER. CDR3 sequence reads: CASSQAPLAGGVHEQFF. In DNA, the CDR3 is TGCGCCAGCAGCCAAGCTCCACTAGCGGGAGGAGTCCATGAGCAGTTCTTC.

The chain is built from TRBV6-1 and TRBJ2-1; 7 bases fit TRBD1. Unmatched junction bases numbered 6, after V lost 2 bases and J lost 8 bases. This CDR3 contains 14 residues. Germline V gene lookup returns CDR1 MNHNS and CDR2 SASEGT. CDR3 amino acids: CASSEFDRVYEQFF. The DNA for the CDR3 is TGTGCCAGCAGTGAATTTGACAGGGTCTATGAGCAGTTCTTC.

This clone was found a few times. CDR3 amino acids: CASSWTGFQETQYF. CDR3 nucleotides: TGTGCCAGCAGTTGGACAGGGTTTCAAGAGACCCAGTACTTC. The chain combines TRBV2 with TRBJ2-5; 8 bases map to TRBD1. The V and J ends lost 5 bases and 2 bases, in that order; junction bases with no gene match: 4. The CDR3 is made up of 14 amino acids. CDR1 SNHLY and CDR2 FYNNEI come from the germline V gene.

This clone was counted between two and nine times. The chain is built from TRBV27 and TRBJ2-1; 7 nucleotides agree with TRBD1. The CDR3 length is 15 residues. Germline V CDR1 and CDR2: MNHEY, SMNVEV (reference sequence). With V trimmed by 5 bases and J by 9 bases, 13 bases remained unmatched. The CDR3 bases are TGTGCCAGCAGTCCCCGACAGGGTTGGGGCAGTGAGCAGTTCTTC. This gives the protein CASSPRQGWGSEQFF.

This clone came up many times. The sample has other DNA sequences that encode this CDR3 too. The V call is TRBV11-2, the J call TRBJ2-2; D not resolved. V was pared by 2 bases and J by 7 bases, with 5 bases between. The CDR3 is 12 amino acids. Germline loops: CDR1 SGHAT, CDR2 FQNNGV. The CDR3 region is CASSLSSGELFF. CDR3 coding DNA: TGTGCCAGCAGCTTATCCAGCGGGGAGCTGTTTTTT. Complete variable domain (other parts from reference TRBV11-2 and TRBJ2-2): EAGVAQSPRYKIIEKRQSVAFWCNPISGHATLYWYQQILGQGPKLLIQFQNNGVVDDSQLPKDRFSAERLKGVDSTLKIQPAKLEDSAVYLCASSLSSGELFFGEGSRLTVL.

This clone has more than one count but fewer than ten. The chain has TRBV11-3 and TRBJ2-3; weak D call: TRBD1 (5 bases). With 5 bases removed from V and 3 bases from J, the gap between germline ends came to 12 bases. The CDR3 contains 14 residues. Germline V gene sequence: CDR1 SGHNT, CDR2 YENEEA. CDR3: CASSERGRTDTQYF. CDR3 nucleotide sequence: TGTGCCAGCAGCGAAAGGGGCCGGACAGATACGCAGTATTTT.

This clone was counted a few times. The V call is TRBV2, the J call TRBJ2-2; D unresolved. Germline values: CDR1 SNHLY, CDR2 FYNNEI. This CDR3 region has 15 residues. V lost 5 bases and J lost 4, with 14 bases in between. The CDR3 region has the DNA TGTGCCAGCAGTTTCACCCGAGAATTCACCGGGGAGCTGTTTTTT. Residues: CASSFTREFTGELFF.

This clone has just a few counts. The chain combines TRBV25-1 with TRBJ2-7; D unclear. Germline CDR1 and CDR2: MGHDK and SYGVNS. The V end was cut by 1 base, the J end by 2 bases, with 9 bases between. The CDR3 sequence is 14 residues long. The CDR3 protein is CASSESGQAYEQYF. Here the CDR3 DNA reads TGTGCCAGCAGTGAATCGGGCCAAGCCTACGAGCAGTACTTC.

This clone was seen more than once but under ten times. One junction end does not reproduce the germline sequence, and a read error may be involved. The CDR3 loop is CASSSPNQPQHF. The CDR3 nucleotides read TGTGCCAGCAGTTCCCCCAATCAGCCCCAGCATTTT. The V gene is TRBV10-3, the J gene TRBJ1-5; D is unresolved. The CDR3 is 12 residues long. Per the germline V gene, CDR1 is ENHRY and CDR2 is SYGVKD.

This chain uses TRBV28 with TRBJ2-1, with TRBD2 matching over 10 bases. V lost 5 bases to trimming and J lost 1 base; unmatched junction nucleotides: 14. Germline lookup yields CDR1 MDHEN and CDR2 SYDVKM. This CDR3 is built from 19 residues. The CDR3, as DNA: TGTGCCAGCAGTCCGCAAGCGGGAGGGCCATTTGGATCCTACAATGAGCAGTTCTTC. Translated: CASSPQAGGPFGSYNEQFF.

The chain has TRBV7-3 and TRBJ2-3; D gene ambiguous. The CDR3 covers 14 residues. V was clipped by 5 bases and J by 0 bases, with 9 bases between them. Per germline, CDR1 SGHTA and CDR2 FQGTGA. The CDR3, as DNA: TGTGCCAGCAGCCCCCTGGTGAGCACAGATACGCAGTATTTT. Its translation is CASSPLVSTDTQYF.

The chain carries TRBV27 and TRBJ2-6; 13 nucleotides align to TRBD2. The V gene's germline CDR1 is MNHEY and CDR2 SMNVEV (reference sequence). Trimming cost V 5 bases and J 0 bases; bases outside gene matches: 7. This CDR3 is 19 amino acids long. CDR3 in DNA: TGTGCCAGCAGTCACGAGGGACTAGCGGGAAACTCTGGGGCCAACGTCCTGACTTTC. Amino acids: CASSHEGLAGNSGANVLTF.

This clone was seen many times. The CDR3: CASSPRGQDYGYTF. CDR3 in DNA: TGTGCCAGCAGCCCCCGCGGACAGGACTATGGCTACACCTTC. The chain combines TRBV9 with TRBJ1-2, with TRBD1 identical over 7 bases. Germline trimming cut 4 bases from V and 3 bases from J; bases unmatched to any gene: 6. CDR1 and CDR2 (germline): SGDLS, YYNGEE. The CDR3 totals 14 residues.

The sample holds many counts of this clone. The chain couples TRBV27 to TRBJ2-7; TRBD2 is a possible D gene (5 bases). Germline CDR1 MNHEY, CDR2 SMNVEV (reference sequence). Trimming took 10 bases from V and 3 from J, leaving 16 bases between them. This CDR3 comprises 13 residues. The CDR3 DNA sequence: TGTGCCACCCGCGGGCCAGGTCTCTACGAGCAGTACTTC. Amino acid sequence: CATRGPGLYEQYF.

The rearrangement links TRBV28 to TRBJ2-4, with a tentative D call TRBD2 (6 bases). The CDR3 contains 15 residues. The V end was cut by 5 bases, the J end by 0 bases, with 11 bases between. Germline V lookup: CDR1 MDHEN, CDR2 SYDVKM. CDR3 amino acids: CASSSSGPAKNIQYF. CDR3 nucleotide sequence: TGTGCCAGCAGTAGTAGCGGACCAGCCAAAAACATTCAGTACTTC.

This clone was found many times. The chain joins TRBV7-2 to TRBJ2-1; D gene ambiguous. The CDR3 is 13 amino acids. Trimming stripped 2 bases from V and 8 bases from J, with 10 bases between. Germline lookup yields CDR1 SGHTA and CDR2 FQGNSA. CDR3 nucleotides: TGTGCCAGCAGCTTATATCCTAGGGATGAGCAGTTCTTC. It specifies CASSLYPRDEQFF.

This clone was observed a handful of times. The chain couples TRBV5-4 to TRBJ2-2; 9 bases align to TRBD2. This CDR3 comprises 15 residues. The V segment lost 4 bases and the J segment 5 bases; nucleotides outside the gene matches: 6. CDR1 is SGHNT and CDR2 is YYREEE in the germline V gene (reference sequence). The CDR3 DNA is TGTGCCAGCAGCCCCGGACTAGCGAGTACCGGGGAGCTGTTTTTT. It translates to CASSPGLASTGELFF.

The sample holds a few counts of this clone. The chain joins TRBV9 to TRBJ2-7, with 7 bases matching TRBD1. The CDR3 loop spans 15 amino acids. From germline, CDR1 is SGDLS and CDR2 YYNGEE. V gave up 0 bases and J gave up 3 bases; unmatched junction bases: 6. The CDR3 bases are TGTGCCAGCAGCGTAGGGGGACAGAGGATCTACGAGCAGTACTTC. Translation gives CASSVGGQRIYEQYF.

This clone occurred a few times. The V call is TRBV2, the J call TRBJ1-5, with D possibly matching TRBD1 (5 bases). Trimming pared 4 bases from V and 7 bases from J, leaving 20 bases between. Germline V gene data show CDR1 as SNHLY and CDR2 as FYNNEI. CDR3 length: 16 amino acids. This chain's CDR3 is CASSAVGTRIGQPQHF. CDR3 bases: TGTGCCAGCAGTGCTGTCGGGACGAGGATTGGCCAGCCCCAGCATTTT.

This clone has more than one count but fewer than ten. The V call is TRBV4-2, the J call TRBJ2-1, with 8 bases identical to TRBD2. This CDR3 spans 17 amino acids. Germline loops: CDR1 LGHNA, CDR2 YNFKEQ. Trimming removed 0 bases from V and 0 bases from J; junction bases left unmatched: 4. CDR3 region: CASSQETSASSYNEQFF. In nucleotides, the CDR3 is TGTGCCAGCAGCCAAGAGACTAGCGCGAGCTCCTACAATGAGCAGTTCTTC.

The chain recombines TRBV4-2 with TRBJ1-2, with 10 positions matching TRBD1. The V gene's germline CDR1 is LGHNA and CDR2 YNFKEQ. The CDR3 sequence is 18 residues long. Trimming removed 0 bases from V and 4 bases from J; junction bases left unmatched: 11. As DNA, the CDR3 is TGTGCCAGCAGCCAAGAACCTATGACAGGGGGCTGGGGCTATGGCTACACCTTC. Its protein is CASSQEPMTGGWGYGYTF.